This entry lists 23 T cell receptor beta chains sequenced from one sample in a study of T cells in Graves' hyperthyroidism and ophthalmopathy. RNA transcripts yielded amplified TCR beta CDR3 regions. A first-round RT-PCR of the TCR CDR3 used the HTBI primer set. TCRdb analysed the multiplex PCR reads with MiXCR anew, one entry per CDR3 protein. Of roughly 600,000 distinct CDR3 sequences detected, around 13% appear once; the ten largest clones hold around 12%. Sequences were obtained from blood. Receptor source: a woman between 45 and 65 years old with Graves' ophthalmopathy.

The sample holds many counts of this clonotype. V is TRBV7-6 and J is TRBJ2-5; the D is unclear. The CDR3 is 15 residues long. V lost 2 bases to trimming and J lost 2 bases, with 12 bases between them. CDR1 is SGHVS and CDR2 is FNYEAQ in the germline V gene. CDR3 sequence reads: CASSLWSPGQETQYF. CDR3 bases: TGTGCCAGCAGCTTATGGTCCCCAGGTCAAGAGACCCAGTACTTC.

In this sample, this clonotype turned up many times. V and J are TRBV7-8 and TRBJ1-4; D perhaps matches TRBD1 (5 bases). V gave up 2 bases and J gave up 10 bases, with 14 bases separating them. The germline CDR1 and CDR2 sequences are SGHVS and FQNEAQ. The CDR3 length is 14 residues. CDR3 loop: CASSLNTGWVKLFF. CDR3 sequence (DNA): TGTGCCAGCAGCTTAAATACAGGATGGGTAAAACTGTTTTTT.

The chain carries TRBV19 and TRBJ2-2, with D perhaps matching TRBD2 (6 bases). Trimming cost V 1 base and J 4 bases, with 7 bases left between them. Germline CDR1 and CDR2: LNHDA and SQIVND (reference sequence). This CDR3 has 14 amino acids. The CDR3 here is CASSIGDFTGELFF. CDR3 bases: TGTGCCAGTAGTATAGGGGACTTCACCGGGGAGCTGTTTTTT.

This clonotype showed up many times. The V and J genes are TRBV5-1 and TRBJ1-1; a possible D gene is TRBD1 (6 bases). V lost 0 bases and J lost 2, with 8 bases in between. Germline V gene lookup returns CDR1 SGHRS and CDR2 YFSETQ. The CDR3 loop spans 14 amino acids. This chain's CDR3 is CASSLADSNTEAFF. CDR3 DNA sequence: TGCGCCAGCAGCTTGGCGGACAGTAACACTGAAGCTTTCTTT.

Comment on this clonotype: This may stem from a read error, because a much larger clone lies one nucleotide away. The chain is built from TRBV7-9 and TRBJ2-7; TRBD1 is a possible D gene (5 bases). Germline CDR1 reads SEHNR; CDR2 reads FQNEAQ (reference sequence). Trimming took off 1 base at V and 1 base at J, with 14 bases between the two ends. This CDR3 has 16 amino acids. CDR3 in amino acids: CASSLVLDRISYEQYF. The CDR3 region has the DNA TGTGCCAGCAGCTTAGTTCTCGACAGAATTTCCTACGAGCAGTACTTC.

This clonotype was counted at least ten times. The V and J genes are TRBV28 and TRBJ1-5, with unresolved D. The CDR3 runs to 13 residues. V dropped 3 bases and J dropped 9 bases, with 12 bases sitting between them. Germline assignment: CDR1 MDHEN and CDR2 SYDVKM. CDR3: CASSLAPSRPQHF. CDR3 bases: TGTGCCAGCAGTTTGGCCCCTTCGAGGCCCCAGCATTTT.

This clonotype was counted at least ten times. V gene TRBV28 combines with J gene TRBJ2-7; D perhaps matches TRBD1 (6 bases). Germline loops: CDR1 MDHEN, CDR2 SYDVKM. The CDR3 is 14 amino acids. V was clipped by 3 bases and J by 0 bases, with 9 bases between them. Here the CDR3 reads CASSFWTDSYEQYF. CDR3 DNA sequence: TGTGCCAGCAGTTTTTGGACAGACTCCTACGAGCAGTACTTC.

J is TRBJ2-1 and V is TRBV5-5; D remains ambiguous. V dropped 2 bases and J dropped 6 bases, with 6 bases sitting between them. The CDR3 is 12 amino acids. The germline V gene encodes CDR1 SGHKS and CDR2 YYEKEE (reference sequence). In nucleotides, the CDR3 is TGTGCCAGCAGCTTCTCAACCAATGAGCAGTTCTTC. This sequence encodes CASSFSTNEQFF.

The V and J genes are TRBV7-2 and TRBJ1-3; D is unclear. The CDR3 runs to 14 residues. With 2 bases removed from V and 0 bases from J, the gap between germline ends came to 5 bases. Germline loops: CDR1 SGHTA, CDR2 FQGNSA. As DNA, the CDR3 is TGTGCCAGCAGCTTACTCCGCTCTGGAAACACCATATATTTT. Its translation is CASSLLRSGNTIYF.

This clonotype was detected many times. The genes are TRBV24-1 and TRBJ2-1; TRBD1 matches 7 bases. Unmatched junction bases numbered 6, after V lost 10 bases and J lost 1 base. Germline CDR1 KGHDR, CDR2 SFDVKD. This CDR3 region has 14 residues. The CDR3 coding sequence is TGTGCCACACAGGGGACGAAATCCTACAATGAGCAGTTCTTC. Encoded protein: CATQGTKSYNEQFF.

This clonotype showed up just a few times. The chain has TRBV7-2 and TRBJ1-2, with no clear D. This CDR3 has 14 amino acids. Germline V gives CDR1 SGHTA, CDR2 FQGNSA. Trimming cost V 1 base and J 2 bases, with 8 bases left between them. The CDR3 sequence is CASSLVGSNYGYTF. CDR3 coding DNA: TGTGCCAGCAGCTTAGTGGGCTCAAACTATGGCTACACCTTC.

This clonotype has ten or more counts. The chain carries TRBV20-1 and TRBJ2-1, with D perhaps matching TRBD1 (6 bases). This CDR3 spans 17 amino acids. The V gene lost 2 bases and the J gene lost 1 base, with 18 bases spanning the gap. Per the germline V gene, CDR1 is DFQATT and CDR2 is SNEGSKA (reference sequence). Written as DNA, the CDR3 is TGCAGTGCTAGACCGAACCGACAGGCCTGGTCCTACAATGAGCAGTTCTTC. It specifies CSARPNRQAWSYNEQFF.

This clonotype was detected only a few times. The gene calls are TRBV4-1 and TRBJ2-3; 7 bases map to TRBD2. Germline V gives CDR1 MGHRA, CDR2 YSYEKL. This CDR3 region has 21 residues. V was pared by 0 bases and J by 3 bases, with 21 bases of the junction left unmatched. DNA of the CDR3: TGCGCCAGCAGCCAAGAAGCGGGAACTTCTAGCTTTCTCGGCTCGACAGATACGCAGTATTTT. Translation gives CASSQEAGTSSFLGSTDTQYF.

Worth noting for this clonotype: The junction departs from germline at one end; a sequencing error may be responsible. This chain joins TRBV29-1 and TRBJ2-1; 7 nucleotides align to TRBD2. Per germline, CDR1 SQVTM and CDR2 ANQGSEA. CDR3 length equals 12 residues. DNA for the CDR3: TGCAGCGTTGTGACTAGCTACAATGGGCAGTTCTTC. Protein: CSVVTSYNGQFF.

This clonotype occurred many times. The gene calls are TRBV12-3 or TRBV12-4 and TRBJ2-3, with 10 bases that match TRBD2. This CDR3 comprises 17 residues. The V segment lost 3 bases and the J segment 2 bases; nucleotides outside the gene matches: 8. CDR3 DNA sequence: TGTGCCAGCAGTTTTCTGAGCGGGAGGGAGACCACAGATACGCAGTATTTT. It is translated as CASSFLSGRETTDTQYF.

Ten or more counts support this clonotype. The chain links TRBV20-1 to TRBJ2-1, with a weak D call TRBD2 (5 bases). Trimming cost V 0 bases and J 10 bases, with 10 bases left between them. The CDR3 loop spans 12 amino acids. Germline V CDR1 and CDR2: DFQATT, SNEGSKA (reference sequence). CDR3 in amino acids: CSARDLAREQFF. In DNA form, the CDR3 reads TGCAGTGCTAGAGATCTAGCACGGGAGCAGTTCTTC.

This clonotype appeared many times. This chain links TRBV28 with TRBJ2-1; 10 nucleotides agree with TRBD2. The CDR3 has 20 amino acids. The J segment lost 5 bases and the V segment lost 1 base, leaving 17 bases of the junction unmatched. Germline V gene data show CDR1 as MDHEN and CDR2 as SYDVKM. The CDR3 coding sequence is TGTGCCAGCAGTTTATTGGTGTTAAGGACTAGCGGTCGAGGGGACAATGAGCAGTTCTTC. The encoded protein is CASSLLVLRTSGRGDNEQFF.

The chain has TRBV9 and TRBJ1-4; D is unresolved. This CDR3 is 16 amino acids long. Trimming removed 0 bases from V and 0 bases from J, with 9 bases in between. Germline CDR1 and CDR2: SGDLS and YYNGEE. CDR3 protein: CASSVDSGATNEKLFF. The CDR3 DNA follows: TGTGCCAGCAGCGTAGATAGCGGTGCAACTAATGAAAAACTGTTTTTT.

The chain employs TRBV28 and TRBJ2-7; the D gene is possibly TRBD2 (7 bases). V was shortened by 7 bases and J by 8 bases, with 15 bases between the two germline ends. The CDR3 runs 12 residues. Germline V gene lookup returns CDR1 MDHEN and CDR2 SYDVKM. The CDR3 here is CASTFGGAKQYF. The CDR3, as DNA: TGTGCCAGCACCTTTGGGGGGGCCAAGCAGTACTTC. Drawing the rest from reference TRBV28 and TRBJ2-7, the complete variable domain is DVKVTQSSRYLVKRTGEKVFLECVQDMDHENMFWYRQDPGLGLRLIYFSYDVKMKEKGDIPEGYSVSREKKERFSLILESASTNQTSMYLCASTFGGAKQYFGPGTRLTVT.

This clonotype has at least ten counts. This chain connects TRBV9 to TRBJ1-1, with D unclear. Per germline, CDR1 SGDLS and CDR2 YYNGEE. The CDR3 totals 14 residues. Deletions cut 0 bases from V and 4 bases from J, with 10 bases between. Here the CDR3 reads CASSVGGEGTEAFF. As DNA, the CDR3 is TGTGCCAGCAGCGTAGGGGGTGAGGGCACTGAAGCTTTCTTT.

The genes are TRBV20-1 and TRBJ2-3; D gene ambiguous. CDR3 length: 11 residues. V was shortened by 6 bases and J by 5 bases, with 9 bases between the two germline ends. CDR1 and CDR2 (germline): DFQATT, SNEGSKA (reference sequence). The CDR3 DNA follows: TGCAGTGCGGTCTCGGGAGATACGCAGTATTTT. Translation gives CSAVSGDTQYF.

This clonotype has ten or more counts. The genes are TRBV30 and TRBJ1-6; possible D gene TRBD1, 6 bases. V was trimmed by 5 bases and J by 4 bases, leaving 18 bases between them. The germline V gene encodes CDR1 GTSNPN and CDR2 SVGIG (reference sequence). This CDR3 spans 16 amino acids. The CDR3 DNA is TGTGCCTGGGCCGCCGCCGGGACACCTTATAATTCACCCCTCCACTTT. It encodes CAWAAAGTPYNSPLHF.

This clonotype was seen repeatedly, ten times or more. The V call is TRBV18, the J call TRBJ2-1, with D possibly matching TRBD1 (5 bases). Germline CDR1 and CDR2: KGHSH and LQKENI. This CDR3 contains 15 residues. V dropped 2 bases and J dropped 0 bases, with 8 bases sitting between them. CDR3 in DNA: TGTGCCAGCTCACCATCAGGGAACTCCTACAATGAGCAGTTCTTC. Protein sequence: CASSPSGNSYNEQFF. The full variable domain, rest sourced from reference TRBV18 and TRBJ2-1, is NAGVMQNPRHLVRRRGQEARLRCSPMKGHSHVYWYRQLPEEGLKFMVYLQKENIIDESGMPKERFSAEFPKEGPSILRIQQVVRGDSAAYFCASSPSGNSYNEQFFGPGTRLTVL.